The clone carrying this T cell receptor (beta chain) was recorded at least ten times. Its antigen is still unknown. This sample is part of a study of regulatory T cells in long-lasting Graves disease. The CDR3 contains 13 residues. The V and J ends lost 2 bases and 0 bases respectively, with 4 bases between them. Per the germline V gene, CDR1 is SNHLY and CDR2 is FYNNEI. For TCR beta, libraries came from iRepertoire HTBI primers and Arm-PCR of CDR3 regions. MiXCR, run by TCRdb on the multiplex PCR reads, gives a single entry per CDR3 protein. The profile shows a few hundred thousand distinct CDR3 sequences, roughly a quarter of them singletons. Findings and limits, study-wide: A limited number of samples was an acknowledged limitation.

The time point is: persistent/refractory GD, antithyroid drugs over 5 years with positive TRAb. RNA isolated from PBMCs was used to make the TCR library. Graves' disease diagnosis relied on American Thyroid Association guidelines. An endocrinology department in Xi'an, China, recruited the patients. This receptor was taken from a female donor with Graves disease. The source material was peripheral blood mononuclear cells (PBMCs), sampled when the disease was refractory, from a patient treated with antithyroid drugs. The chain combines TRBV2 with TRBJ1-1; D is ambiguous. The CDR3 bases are TGTGCCAGCAGTGAACAACTGAACACTGAAGCTTTCTTT. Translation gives CASSEQLNTEAFF.